This T cell receptor (beta chain) was captured in a study of blood T cell repertoires in COVID-19. Study as a whole: Specimens from acute and convalescent COVID-19 originated in the United States, Italy and Spain. Sources were T cells, B-cell-depleted T cells, or PBMCs; the material itself was cDNA or gDNA.

As processed by the authors: Reference gene primer amplification yielded estimated nucleated cell counts. The repertoire was sequenced with immunoSEQ multiplex PCR; TCRdb's copy has only in-frame clones and lacks some. The V and J calls and the clone size are those of that table, but D and trimming were determined from the DNA. The sample holds about 240,000 clones, around 83% seen once. This CDR3 contains 11 residues. CDR1 MNHEY and CDR2 SVGAGI come from the germline V gene. The rearrangement uses TRBV6-5 and TRBJ1-1; no firm D call. The sequenced sample consisted of peripheral blood. The receptor was derived from a woman aged 55-75 years with active or convalescent COVID-19. The CDR3 region is CAAGTNTEAFF. Here the CDR3 DNA reads TGTGCAGCGGGAACGAACACTGAAGCTTTCTTT.